The sequence of this TCR beta chain was determined in a study of T cell responses to AZD1222 COVID-19 vaccine. The CDR3 covers 14 residues. Germline V gene data show CDR1 as SGHAT and CDR2 as FQNNGV. V lost 1 base and J lost 0, with 6 bases in between. With respect to this clone: Its matching antigen is unknown.

Method: immunoSEQ multiplex PCR; TCRdb's copy keeps in-frame clones and lacks some. The sample shows about 160,000 clones, 92% of them seen only once. Study results and caveats: Repertoire sampling occurred only after the peak T cell response.

The TCR originated in an adult who received the AZD1222 COVID-19 vaccine. The rearrangement uses TRBV11-2 and TRBJ1-1, with D unresolved. Sequenced here: peripheral blood, sampled 28 days after the second AZD1222 dose. CDR3 DNA sequence: TGTGCCAGCAGCTTAGTAGGGATGAACACTGAAGCTTTCTTT. It codes for CASSLVGMNTEAFF.